These 25 T cell receptor beta chains originate from one sample sequenced in a study of Graves' ophthalmopathy and Graves' hyperthyroidism. Researchers took RNA transcripts and amplified TCR beta CDR3 regions from them. First-round RT-PCR with HTBI primers preceded a second-round multiplex PCR. From the multiplex PCR reads, TCRdb called clonotypes with MiXCR, one entry per CDR3 protein. This sample has about 700,000 distinct CDR3 sequences, with about 41% found just once. What was sequenced was peripheral blood. These receptors all come from an adult man with Graves' ophthalmopathy.

This clonotype was seen a few times. V gene TRBV5-5 combines with J gene TRBJ1-1; TRBD1 aligns across 8 bases. The CDR3 length is 17 residues. CDR1 is SGHKS, CDR2 YYEKEE, per germline (reference sequence). The trim removed 4 bases at V and 4 bases at J, leaving 15 bases unmatched. The CDR3 DNA follows: TGTGCCAGCAGCGATCACAGGGGGATAATCGTGGCCACTGAAGCTTTCTTT. Residues: CASSDHRGIIVATEAFF.

This clonotype was observed many times. The chain joins TRBV29-1 to TRBJ2-7; D is perhaps TRBD1 or TRBD2 (5 bases each). The V gene's germline CDR1 is SQVTM and CDR2 ANQGSEA. The CDR3 spans 12 residues. The chain's CDR3 is CTREQGLYEQYF. CDR3 bases: TGCACCAGGGAGCAGGGCCTCTACGAGCAGTACTTC.

In this sample, this clonotype turned up many times. This chain links TRBV10-3 with TRBJ2-2; D assignment may be TRBD1 or TRBD2 (5 bases each). Germline V gene sequence: CDR1 ENHRY, CDR2 SYGVKD. The CDR3 is made up of 15 amino acids. Trimming stripped 6 bases from V and 0 bases from J, with 11 bases between. The CDR3 protein is CAISRDRSNTGELFF. The DNA for the CDR3 is TGTGCCATCAGCAGGGACCGATCGAACACCGGGGAGCTGTTTTTT.

CDR3 nucleotides: TGCAGTGCTACGAATCGGGACTACCGTAACTTCTACGAGCAGTACTTC. This translates into CSATNRDYRNFYEQYF. The genes are TRBV20-1 and TRBJ2-7, with 7 bases that match TRBD2. Germline lookup yields CDR1 DFQATT and CDR2 SNEGSKA (reference sequence). V trimming: 4 bases; J trimming: 3 bases; junction bases outside the gene matches: 15. This CDR3 region has 16 residues.

The chain joins TRBV13 to TRBJ2-2, with D possibly TRBD1 on 6 matching bases. Deletions cut 2 bases from V and 1 base from J, with 11 bases between. The CDR3 extends over 16 amino acids. The germline V gene encodes CDR1 PRHDT and CDR2 FYEKMQ (reference sequence). DNA for the CDR3: TGTGCCAGCAGCTTAATTGGGGGCCTGAACACCGGGGAGCTGTTTTTT. Translated: CASSLIGGLNTGELFF.

This clonotype has at least ten counts. The chain recombines TRBV19 with TRBJ1-1, with D unresolved. CDR3 length equals 12 residues. From germline, CDR1 is LNHDA and CDR2 SQIVND (reference sequence). The V gene lost 6 bases and the J gene lost 1 base, with 6 bases spanning the gap. The CDR3 here is CASRRQNTEAFF. The CDR3 DNA sequence: TGTGCCAGTAGACGGCAGAACACTGAAGCTTTCTTT.

The genes are TRBV4-1 and TRBJ1-2, with D possibly matching TRBD1 (6 bases). Trimming took off 6 bases at V and 2 bases at J, with 13 bases between the two ends. Germline V lookup: CDR1 MGHRA, CDR2 YSYEKL. The CDR3 totals 14 residues. CDR3 sequence reads: CASRTQGGNYGYTF. The CDR3 DNA is TGCGCCAGCAGAACGCAAGGGGGAAACTATGGCTACACCTTC.

This clonotype was detected ten times or more. The CDR3 is CSAPERSLSPLHF. The CDR3 DNA is TGCAGTGCTCCGGAACGTTCGCTTTCACCCCTCCACTTT. The chain is built from TRBV20-1 and TRBJ1-6; D is unclear. Per germline, CDR1 DFQATT and CDR2 SNEGSKA (reference sequence). V lost 5 bases and J lost 9, with 14 bases in between. The length of the CDR3 is 13 residues.

In DNA form, the CDR3 reads TGTGCCAGCAGTGTAACGGAGGAAGAGACCCAGTACTTC. This sequence encodes CASSVTEEETQYF. The chain is built from TRBV25-1 and TRBJ2-5; the D gene is possibly TRBD2 (5 bases). The V and J ends lost 4 bases and 3 bases respectively, with 9 bases between them. Germline V gives CDR1 MGHDK, CDR2 SYGVNS. This CDR3 has 13 amino acids.

The chain employs TRBV7-2 and TRBJ2-7; 10 nucleotides match TRBD2. Germline lookup yields CDR1 SGHTA and CDR2 FQGNSA. With V trimmed by 5 bases and J by 5 bases, 9 bases remained unmatched. The CDR3 is 15 residues long. The CDR3 loop is CASSQSGGAAHEQYF. The CDR3 DNA reads as TGTGCCAGCAGCCAAAGCGGGGGGGCCGCCCACGAGCAGTACTTC.

This clonotype was detected many times. This sequence joins TRBV19 and TRBJ1-1; 7 bases fit TRBD1. There are 14 residues in the CDR3. J lost 3 bases, V lost 4 bases, and 5 bases had no gene match. Germline assignment: CDR1 LNHDA and CDR2 SQIVND (reference sequence). This chain's CDR3 is CASSRHTGDTEAFF. CDR3 DNA sequence: TGTGCCAGTAGTAGACATACAGGGGACACTGAAGCTTTCTTT.

Many counts were recorded for this clonotype. V is TRBV7-9 and J is TRBJ2-7, with 7 bases identical to TRBD1. Trimming at V came to 1 base and at J to 4 bases, leaving 1 base not matched to a gene. Germline CDR1 and CDR2: SEHNR and FQNEAQ (reference sequence). This CDR3 is 13 amino acids long. The CDR3 loop reads CASSLGTGYEQYF. For the CDR3, the DNA is TGTGCCAGCAGCTTAGGGACAGGTTACGAGCAGTACTTC. The entire variable domain, with the rest obtained from reference TRBV7-9 and TRBJ2-7, is as follows: DTGVSQNPRHKITKRGQNVTFRCDPISEHNRLYWYRQTLGQGPEFLTYFQNEAQLEKSRLLSDRFSAERPKGSFSTLEIQRTEQGDSAMYLCASSLGTGYEQYFGPGTRLTVT.

The chain carries TRBV25-1 and TRBJ1-2; D remains ambiguous. Trimming removed 8 bases from V and 1 base from J, with 11 bases in between. Germline-derived CDR1 and CDR2 are MGHDK and SYGVNS. The CDR3 consists of 13 residues. The CDR3 coding sequence is TGTGCCAGCGTAGGGAACAGTAACTATGGCTACACCTTC. This gives the protein CASVGNSNYGYTF.

The chain links TRBV7-2 to TRBJ1-1; TRBD1 aligns across 7 bases. Germline V gene lookup returns CDR1 SGHTA and CDR2 FQGNSA. Trimming took 4 bases from V and 1 from J; bases not matched to a gene: 6. CDR3 length: 15 residues. CDR3 sequence: CASSYLRQGNTEAFF. CDR3 sequence (DNA): TGTGCCAGCAGCTACCTACGACAGGGGAACACTGAAGCTTTCTTT. The whole variable domain, filled in from reference TRBV7-2 and TRBJ1-1, reads GAGVSQSPSNKVTEKGKDVELRCDPISGHTALYWYRQSLGQGLEFLIYFQGNSAPDKSGLPSDRFSAERTGGSVSTLTIQRTQQEDSAVYLCASSYLRQGNTEAFFGQGTRLTVV.

This clonotype was detected many times. The chain combines TRBV20-1 with TRBJ2-7; D gene unclear. CDR3 length: 14 amino acids. Germline V gene lookup returns CDR1 DFQATT and CDR2 SNEGSKA (reference sequence). The V end lost 3 bases, the J end lost 2 bases, and 14 bases lay between the germline ends. CDR3: CSASGRPFTYEQYF. The CDR3 bases are TGCAGTGCTAGCGGCAGGCCCTTTACCTACGAGCAGTACTTC.

This clonotype has ten or more counts. This chain uses TRBV9 with TRBJ1-1, with D uncertain. The V gene's germline CDR1 is SGDLS and CDR2 YYNGEE. This CDR3 is built from 14 residues. V was trimmed by 1 base and J by 6 bases, leaving 13 bases between them. The chain's CDR3 is CASSVSPTSAEAFF. The CDR3 DNA reads TGTGCCAGCAGCGTATCCCCGACCTCCGCTGAAGCTTTCTTT.

At least ten counts were recorded for this clonotype. The rearrangement links TRBV24-1 to TRBJ1-2, with TRBD1 as a possible D gene (5 bases). Germline CDR1 reads KGHDR; CDR2 reads SFDVKD. With 3 bases removed from V and 7 bases from J, the gap between germline ends came to 17 bases. CDR3 length: 15 amino acids. CDR3 coding DNA: TGTGCCACCAGTGATCCCGGGCAGGGTCTTGCTGGCTACACCTTC. Its protein is CATSDPGQGLAGYTF.

This clonotype came up many times. J is TRBJ1-1 and V is TRBV5-1; 7 bases fit TRBD1. Unmatched junction bases numbered 10, after V lost 4 bases and J lost 1 base. The germline CDR1 and CDR2 sequences are SGHRS and YFSETQ. The CDR3 spans 16 residues. The CDR3 DNA is TGCGCCAGCAGCCGAGCGACGGGACAGCGGAACACTGAAGCTTTCTTT. It translates to CASSRATGQRNTEAFF.

This clonotype was found a few times. This rearrangement joins TRBV11-3 to TRBJ1-1; D remains ambiguous. V was cut by 5 bases and J by 5 bases, with 15 bases left in between. Germline values: CDR1 SGHNT, CDR2 YENEEA. The CDR3 contains 14 residues. CDR3 in amino acids: CASSPDPVRTEAFF. CDR3 sequence (DNA): TGTGCCAGCAGCCCCGACCCCGTGAGGACTGAAGCTTTCTTT.

In this sample, this clonotype turned up a few times. The genes are TRBV4-1 and TRBJ1-5; D is unresolved. This CDR3 comprises 15 residues. V lost 0 bases and J 7 bases, leaving 13 bases between the germline ends. Germline CDR1 and CDR2: MGHRA and YSYEKL. The CDR3 DNA reads as TGCGCCAGCAGCCAAGATCGGGCAGGTCGACAGCCCCAGCATTTT. It codes for CASSQDRAGRQPQHF.

J is TRBJ1-5 and V is TRBV2; D gene uncertain. From germline, CDR1 is SNHLY and CDR2 FYNNEI. This CDR3 is 17 amino acids long. V was shortened by 1 base and J by 3 bases, with 16 bases between the two germline ends. The chain's CDR3 is CASSEEWLRQLNQPQHF. CDR3 bases: TGTGCCAGCAGTGAAGAGTGGTTGCGGCAGCTCAATCAGCCCCAGCATTTT.

In its sample, this clonotype was seen many times. This rearrangement joins TRBV5-6 to TRBJ1-1; D remains unclear. This CDR3 is built from 13 residues. Looked up from germline, CDR1 is SGHDT and CDR2 is YYEEEE. The V end was cut by 2 bases, the J end by 4 bases, with 9 bases between. CDR3 sequence reads: CASSFVWGTEAFF. CDR3 nucleotide sequence: TGTGCCAGCAGCTTTGTCTGGGGCACTGAAGCTTTCTTT.

This clonotype was picked up a small number of times. The chain has TRBV6-5 and TRBJ2-2; D is tentatively TRBD1 or TRBD2 (7 bases each). V lost 0 bases and J 7 bases, leaving 15 bases between the germline ends. The V gene's germline CDR1 is MNHEY and CDR2 SVGAGI. CDR3 length: 16 residues. CDR3 in amino acids: CASSYSSGTVGGELFF. The CDR3 bases are TGTGCCAGCAGTTACTCGAGCGGGACAGTGGGCGGGGAGCTGTTTTTT.

The rearrangement links TRBV25-1 to TRBJ1-6; tentative D call: TRBD1 (5 bases). V lost 0 bases, J lost 9 bases, and 12 bases lay in between. This CDR3 contains 15 residues. Germline values: CDR1 MGHDK, CDR2 SYGVNS. The CDR3 sequence: CASSEYKGISSPLHF. The DNA for the CDR3 is TGTGCCAGCAGTGAATATAAGGGGATTAGTTCACCCCTCCACTTT.

J is TRBJ2-5 and V is TRBV9; tentatively, D is TRBD1 or TRBD2 (6 bases each). V was cut by 5 bases and J by 5 bases, with 22 bases left in between. Germline-derived CDR1 and CDR2 are SGDLS and YYNGEE. The CDR3 consists of 16 residues. The CDR3 spells CASSPPGHLEGETQYF. CDR3 in DNA: TGTGCCAGCAGTCCACCGGGACACTTGGAGGGGGAGACCCAGTACTTC.